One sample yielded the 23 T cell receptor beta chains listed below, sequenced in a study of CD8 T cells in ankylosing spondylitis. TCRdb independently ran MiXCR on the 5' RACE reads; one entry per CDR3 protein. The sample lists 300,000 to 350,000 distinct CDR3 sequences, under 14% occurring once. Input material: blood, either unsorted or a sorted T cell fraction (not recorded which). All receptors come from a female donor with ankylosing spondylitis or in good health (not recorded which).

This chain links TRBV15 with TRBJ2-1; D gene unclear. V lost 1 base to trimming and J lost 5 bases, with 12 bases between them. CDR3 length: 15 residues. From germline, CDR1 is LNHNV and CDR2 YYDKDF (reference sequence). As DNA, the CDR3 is TGTGCCACCAGCAGAGCGGCGGCGGATAACAATGAGCAGTTCTTC. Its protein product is CATSRAAADNNEQFF.

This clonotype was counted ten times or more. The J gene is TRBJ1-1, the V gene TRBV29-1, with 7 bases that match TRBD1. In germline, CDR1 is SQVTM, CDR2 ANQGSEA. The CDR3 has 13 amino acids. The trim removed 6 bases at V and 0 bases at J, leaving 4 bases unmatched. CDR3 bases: TGCAGCGTACCGACAGGGCTGAACACTGAAGCTTTCTTT. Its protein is CSVPTGLNTEAFF.

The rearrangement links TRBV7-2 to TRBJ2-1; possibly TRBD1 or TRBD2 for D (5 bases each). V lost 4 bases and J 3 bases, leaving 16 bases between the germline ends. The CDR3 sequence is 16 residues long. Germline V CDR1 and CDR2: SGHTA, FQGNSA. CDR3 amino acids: CASSSRRGADYNEQFF. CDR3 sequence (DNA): TGTGCCAGCAGCTCGCGCCGGGGCGCGGACTACAATGAGCAGTTCTTC.

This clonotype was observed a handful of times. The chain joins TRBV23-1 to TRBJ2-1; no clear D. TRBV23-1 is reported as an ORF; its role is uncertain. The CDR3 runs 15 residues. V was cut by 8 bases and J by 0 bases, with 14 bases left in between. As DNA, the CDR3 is TGCGCCAGCTCCAAGGACGGAACCTCCTACAATGAGCAGTTCTTC. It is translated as CASSKDGTSYNEQFF.

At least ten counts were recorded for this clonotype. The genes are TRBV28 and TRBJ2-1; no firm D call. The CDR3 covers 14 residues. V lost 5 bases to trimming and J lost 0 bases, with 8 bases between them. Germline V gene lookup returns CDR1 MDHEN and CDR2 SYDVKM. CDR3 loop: CASSTISSYNEQFF. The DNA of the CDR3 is TGTGCCAGCAGTACTATCAGCTCCTACAATGAGCAGTTCTTC. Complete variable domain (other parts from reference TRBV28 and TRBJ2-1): DVKVTQSSRYLVKRTGEKVFLECVQDMDHENMFWYRQDPGLGLRLIYFSYDVKMKEKGDIPEGYSVSREKKERFSLILESASTNQTSMYLCASSTISSYNEQFFGPGTRLTVL.

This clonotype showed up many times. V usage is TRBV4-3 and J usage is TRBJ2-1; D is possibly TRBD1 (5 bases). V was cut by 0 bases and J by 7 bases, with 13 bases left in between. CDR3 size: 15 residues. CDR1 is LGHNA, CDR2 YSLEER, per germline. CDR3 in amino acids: CASSQDYQGTNEQFF. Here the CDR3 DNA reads TGCGCCAGCAGCCAAGATTATCAGGGCACGAATGAGCAGTTCTTC.

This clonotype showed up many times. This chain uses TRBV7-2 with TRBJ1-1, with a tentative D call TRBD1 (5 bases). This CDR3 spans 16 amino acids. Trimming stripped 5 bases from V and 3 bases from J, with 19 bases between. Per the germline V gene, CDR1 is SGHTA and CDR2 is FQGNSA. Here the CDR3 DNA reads TGTGCCAGCAGCCCTAGTTTCGCATTAGGGGACACTGAAGCTTTCTTT. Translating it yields CASSPSFALGDTEAFF.

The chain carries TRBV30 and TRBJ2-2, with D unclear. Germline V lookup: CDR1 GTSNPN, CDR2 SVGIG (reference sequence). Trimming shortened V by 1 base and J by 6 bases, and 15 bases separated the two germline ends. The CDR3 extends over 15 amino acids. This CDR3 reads CAWSGSRVGAGELFF. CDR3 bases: TGTGCCTGGAGTGGATCGAGAGTTGGGGCCGGGGAGCTGTTTTTT.

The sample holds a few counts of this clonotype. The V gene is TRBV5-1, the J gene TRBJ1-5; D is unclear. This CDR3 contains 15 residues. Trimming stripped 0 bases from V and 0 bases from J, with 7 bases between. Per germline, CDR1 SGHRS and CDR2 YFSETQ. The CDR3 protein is CASSLEGDSNQPQHF. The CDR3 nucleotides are TGCGCCAGCAGCTTGGAGGGAGATAGCAATCAGCCCCAGCATTTT.

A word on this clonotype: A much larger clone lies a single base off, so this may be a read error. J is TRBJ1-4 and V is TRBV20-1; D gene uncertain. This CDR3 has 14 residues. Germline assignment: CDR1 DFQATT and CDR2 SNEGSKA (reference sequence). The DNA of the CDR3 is TGCAGTGCTAGAGATCTAACAGCTAATGACAAACTGTTTTTT. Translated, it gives CSARDLTANDKLFF.

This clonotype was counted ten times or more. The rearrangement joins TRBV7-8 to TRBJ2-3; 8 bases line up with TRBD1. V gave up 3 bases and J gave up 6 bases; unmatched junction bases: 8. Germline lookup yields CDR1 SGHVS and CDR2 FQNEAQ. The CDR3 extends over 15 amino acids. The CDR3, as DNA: TGTGCCAGCAGCTTCTACGGACAGGGAACGGATACGCAGTATTTT. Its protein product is CASSFYGQGTDTQYF.

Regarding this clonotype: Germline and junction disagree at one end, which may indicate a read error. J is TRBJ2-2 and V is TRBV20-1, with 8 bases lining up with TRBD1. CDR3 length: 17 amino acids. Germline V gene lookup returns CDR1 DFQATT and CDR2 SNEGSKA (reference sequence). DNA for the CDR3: TGCTGTGCTAGAGATCTTAAAAGGGGACAGGAAACCGGGGAGCTGTTTTTT. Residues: CCARDLKRGQETGELFF.

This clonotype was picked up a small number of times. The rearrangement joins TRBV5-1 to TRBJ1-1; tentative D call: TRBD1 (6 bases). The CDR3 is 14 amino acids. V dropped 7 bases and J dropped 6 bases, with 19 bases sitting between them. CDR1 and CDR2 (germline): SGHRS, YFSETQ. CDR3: CASGRDIRSAEAFF. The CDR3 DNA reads TGCGCCAGCGGTCGGGACATCAGATCCGCTGAAGCTTTCTTT.

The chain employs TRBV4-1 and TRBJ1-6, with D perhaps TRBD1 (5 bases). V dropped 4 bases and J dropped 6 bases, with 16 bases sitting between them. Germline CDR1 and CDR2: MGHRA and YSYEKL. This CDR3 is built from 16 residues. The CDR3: CASSLSPGLSNSPLHF. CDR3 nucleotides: TGCGCCAGCAGCCTCTCCCCGGGACTGAGTAATTCACCCCTCCACTTT.

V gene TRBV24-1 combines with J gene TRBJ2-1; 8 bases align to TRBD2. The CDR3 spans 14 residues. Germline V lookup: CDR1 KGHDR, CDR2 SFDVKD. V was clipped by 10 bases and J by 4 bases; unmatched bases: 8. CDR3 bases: TGTGCCACAGGCCCCGGGGGGGGGTACAATGAGCAGTTCTTC. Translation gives CATGPGGGYNEQFF.

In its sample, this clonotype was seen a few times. CDR3 amino acids: CASSPWTSGSYEQYF. The CDR3, as DNA: TGTGCCAGCAGTCCCTGGACTAGCGGCTCCTACGAGCAGTACTTC. J is TRBJ2-7 and V is TRBV27, with 10 bases fitting TRBD2. Looked up from germline, CDR1 is MNHEY and CDR2 is SMNVEV (reference sequence). The CDR3 length is 15 residues. Unmatched junction bases numbered 4, after V lost 5 bases and J lost 0 bases.

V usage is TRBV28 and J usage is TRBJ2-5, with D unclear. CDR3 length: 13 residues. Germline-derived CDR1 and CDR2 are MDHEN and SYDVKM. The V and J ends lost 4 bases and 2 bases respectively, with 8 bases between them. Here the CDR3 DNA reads TGTGCCAGCAGTTGGGCGCATCAAGAGACCCAGTACTTC. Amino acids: CASSWAHQETQYF. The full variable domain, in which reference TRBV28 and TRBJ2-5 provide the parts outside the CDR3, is DVKVTQSSRYLVKRTGEKVFLECVQDMDHENMFWYRQDPGLGLRLIYFSYDVKMKEKGDIPEGYSVSREKKERFSLILESASTNQTSMYLCASSWAHQETQYFGPGTRLLVL.

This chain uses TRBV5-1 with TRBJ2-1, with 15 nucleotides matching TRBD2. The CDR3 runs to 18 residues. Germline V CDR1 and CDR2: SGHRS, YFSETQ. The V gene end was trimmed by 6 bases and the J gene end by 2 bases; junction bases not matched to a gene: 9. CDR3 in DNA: TGCGCCAGCACAGGACTAGCGGGGGGGCCGGGCGCCTACAATGAGCAGTTCTTC. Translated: CASTGLAGGPGAYNEQFF.

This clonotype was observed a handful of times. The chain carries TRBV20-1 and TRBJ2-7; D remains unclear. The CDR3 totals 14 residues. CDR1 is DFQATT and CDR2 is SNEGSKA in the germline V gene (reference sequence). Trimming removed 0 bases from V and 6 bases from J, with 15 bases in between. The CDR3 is CSARDLRRESEQYF. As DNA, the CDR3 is TGCAGTGCTAGAGATCTTCGAAGGGAAAGCGAGCAGTACTTC.

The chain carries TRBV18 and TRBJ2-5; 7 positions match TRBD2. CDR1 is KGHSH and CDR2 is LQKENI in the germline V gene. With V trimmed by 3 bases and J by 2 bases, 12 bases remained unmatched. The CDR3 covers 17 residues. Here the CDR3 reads CASSPQGGLNTQETQYF. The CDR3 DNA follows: TGTGCCAGCTCACCCCAGGGAGGGTTGAATACGCAAGAGACCCAGTACTTC.

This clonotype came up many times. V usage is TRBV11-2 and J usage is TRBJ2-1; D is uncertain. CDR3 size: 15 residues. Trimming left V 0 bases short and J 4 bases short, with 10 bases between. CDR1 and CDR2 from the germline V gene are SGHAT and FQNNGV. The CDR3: CASSLDRLVYNEQFF. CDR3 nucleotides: TGTGCCAGCAGCTTAGATAGGCTCGTATACAATGAGCAGTTCTTC.

The CDR3 nucleotides are TGCGCCAGCAGCTTGGCCGTGAATTCCGGGTTCACGGATGAGCAGTTCTTC. Translating it yields CASSLAVNSGFTDEQFF. The J gene is TRBJ2-1, the V gene TRBV5-1; no reliable D call. Trimming took off 0 bases at V and 8 bases at J, with 21 bases between the two ends. The germline V gene has CDR1 SGHRS and CDR2 YFSETQ. CDR3 length equals 17 residues.

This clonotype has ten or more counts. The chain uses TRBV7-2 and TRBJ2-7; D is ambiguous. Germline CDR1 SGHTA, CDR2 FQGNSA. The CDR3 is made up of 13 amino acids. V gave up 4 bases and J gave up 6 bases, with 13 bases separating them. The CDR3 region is CASSYGGRSEQYF. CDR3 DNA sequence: TGTGCCAGCAGCTATGGTGGCAGGTCCGAGCAGTACTTC. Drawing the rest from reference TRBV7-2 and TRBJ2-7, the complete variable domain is GAGVSQSPSNKVTEKGKDVELRCDPISGHTALYWYRQSLGQGLEFLIYFQGNSAPDKSGLPSDRFSAERTGGSVSTLTIQRTQQEDSAVYLCASSYGGRSEQYFGPGTRLTVT.